This TCR beta chain was sequenced during a study of cytomegalovirus exposure and HLA in healthy donors. Regarding the study as a whole: Presence/absence analyses assumed roughly uniform sequencing depth across donors. HLA alleles were associated with roughly 15,000 TCR beta sequences in a later analysis at 0.05 false discovery rate.

The CDR3 contains 15 residues. Trimming pared 10 bases from V and 6 bases from J, leaving 21 bases between. The germline CDR1 and CDR2 sequences are SGHVS and FQNEAQ. About this clone itself: What it recognizes is unknown.

13 Jbeta primers and 60 Vbeta primers were used for the PCR. Assay used: immunoSEQ multiplex PCR; TCRdb lists only in-frame clones, some missing. This table has approximately 240,000 clones, about 80% appearing once. The TCR comes from a woman in her forties in good health and CMV-seropositive. The chain employs TRBV7-8 and TRBJ2-2; tentatively, D is TRBD1 (6 bases). The material sequenced was PBMCs. The CDR3 bases are TGTGCCATAGCCGGCGGCAGGGGATTTGCCGGGGAGCTGTTTTTT. It yields the protein CAIAGGRGFAGELFF.